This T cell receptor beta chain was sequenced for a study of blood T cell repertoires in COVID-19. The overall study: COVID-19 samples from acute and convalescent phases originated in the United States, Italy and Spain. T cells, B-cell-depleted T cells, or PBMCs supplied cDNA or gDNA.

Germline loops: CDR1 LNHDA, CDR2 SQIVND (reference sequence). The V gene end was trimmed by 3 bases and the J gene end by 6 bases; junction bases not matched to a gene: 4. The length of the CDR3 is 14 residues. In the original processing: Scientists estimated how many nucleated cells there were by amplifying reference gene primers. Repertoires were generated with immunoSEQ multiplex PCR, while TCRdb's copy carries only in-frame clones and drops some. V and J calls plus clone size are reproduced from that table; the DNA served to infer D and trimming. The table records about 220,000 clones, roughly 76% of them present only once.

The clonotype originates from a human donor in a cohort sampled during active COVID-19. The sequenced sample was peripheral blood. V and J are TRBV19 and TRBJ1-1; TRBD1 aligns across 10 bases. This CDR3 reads CASSISGTGAEAFF. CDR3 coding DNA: TGTGCCAGTAGTATTTCCGGGACAGGGGCTGAAGCTTTCTTT.